These T cell receptor beta chains were read from a single sample in a study of cytomegalovirus exposure and HLA in healthy donors. Sequencing used immunoSEQ multiplex PCR; TCRdb keeps in-frame clones, though not all of them. The table has a few hundred thousand clones, about 86% seen once. Sequencing was performed on PBMCs. The source of these receptors is a woman aged 55-70 years in good health and CMV-seropositive. Both conserved end residues are part of each CDR3. Fields, in order: V gene, J gene, D gene, clone size, CDR3 DNA, CDR3 protein. D genes are given only for firm matches. The size entry is marked missing in some rows and otherwise reads once, few, many or a size class.

v_call: TRBV11-2; j_call: TRBJ1-3; d_call: -; clone_size: -; cdr3_nt: TGTGCCAGCAGCTTAGATTTGGCTCGCTCTGGAAACACCATATATTTT; cdr3_aa: CASSLDLARSGNTIYF
v_call: TRBV27; j_call: TRBJ1-2; d_call: TRBD1; clone_size: -; cdr3_nt: TGTGCCAGCAGCAACCGGGACAGGGGTGGCTACACCTTC; cdr3_aa: CASSNRDRGGYTF
v_call: TRBV19; j_call: TRBJ1-5; d_call: TRBD1; clone_size: -; cdr3_nt: TGTGCCAGTACTTTTGGACAGGGCCAAAATCAGCCCCAGCATTTT; cdr3_aa: CASTFGQGQNQPQHF
v_call: TRBV5-1; j_call: TRBJ1-3; d_call: -; clone_size: -; cdr3_nt: TGCGCCAGCAGCATCGACAGACTCTCTGGAAACACCATATATTTT; cdr3_aa: CASSIDRLSGNTIYF
v_call: TRBV5-4; j_call: TRBJ1-5; d_call: TRBD1; clone_size: once; cdr3_nt: TGTGCCAGCAGCTTGGACGGGACAGCAAGCAATCAGCCCCAGCATTTT; cdr3_aa: CASSLDGTASNQPQHF
v_call: TRBV12-5; j_call: TRBJ2-6; d_call: -; clone_size: -; cdr3_nt: TGTGCTAGTGGTGCTGACATAGCCAACGTCCTGACTTTC; cdr3_aa: CASGADIANVLTF
v_call: TRBV29-1; j_call: TRBJ2-5; d_call: -; clone_size: -; cdr3_nt: TGCAGCGGGAAGCGTCAAGAGACCCAGTACTTC; cdr3_aa: CSGKRQETQYF
v_call: TRBV7-9; j_call: TRBJ2-2; d_call: -; clone_size: -; cdr3_nt: TGTGCCAGCAGCCCCGCAGGGTCGAACACCGGGGGGCTGTTTTTT; cdr3_aa: CASSPAGSNTGGLFF
v_call: TRBV11-2; j_call: TRBJ2-7; d_call: -; clone_size: -; cdr3_nt: TGTGCCAGCAGCTCTGGGAGAGCCTACGAGCAGTACTTC; cdr3_aa: CASSSGRAYEQYF
v_call: TRBV19; j_call: TRBJ2-1; d_call: TRBD2; clone_size: -; cdr3_nt: TGTGCCAGTAGTATAGAGGGACTAGCACACAATGAGCAGTTCTTC; cdr3_aa: CASSIEGLAHNEQFF
v_call: TRBV12-1; j_call: TRBJ2-5; d_call: -; clone_size: -; cdr3_nt: TGTGCCAGCAGCTTTTGCCTTCAGGGGGCTAGGGACAGGGGGCACGAGACCCAGTACTTC; cdr3_aa: CASSFCLQGARDRGHETQYF
v_call: TRBV9; j_call: TRBJ2-3; d_call: -; clone_size: -; cdr3_nt: TGTGCCAGCAGCGCCCTTACTGCCACAGATACGCAGTATTTT; cdr3_aa: CASSALTATDTQYF
v_call: TRBV13; j_call: TRBJ1-2; d_call: TRBD1; clone_size: -; cdr3_nt: TGTGCCAGCAGCTTAGGACAGGGGGATGGCTACACCTTC; cdr3_aa: CASSLGQGDGYTF
v_call: TRBV28; j_call: TRBJ2-2; d_call: -; clone_size: -; cdr3_nt: TGTGCCAGCACACCACTAGTTTTTGTTGCCGGGGAGCTGTTTTTT; cdr3_aa: CASTPLVFVAGELFF
v_call: TRBV6-5; j_call: TRBJ2-3; d_call: -; clone_size: -; cdr3_nt: TGTGCCAGCAGTTACTCGATTGATAGTGGCAGGACGCAGTATTTT; cdr3_aa: CASSYSIDSGRTQYF
v_call: TRBV5-4; j_call: TRBJ2-2; d_call: -; clone_size: -; cdr3_nt: TGTGCCAGCAGCCAGGGGATGGAACCCGGGGAGCTGTTTTTT; cdr3_aa: CASSQGMEPGELFF
v_call: TRBV4-1; j_call: TRBJ2-2; d_call: -; clone_size: -; cdr3_nt: TGCGCCAGCAGCCAAGATCCGAGACTGTGGACCGGGGAGCTGTTTTTT; cdr3_aa: CASSQDPRLWTGELFF
v_call: TRBV7-3; j_call: TRBJ2-1; d_call: -; clone_size: -; cdr3_nt: TGTGCCAGCAGCCCTGCAGGGGATGAGCAGTTCTTC; cdr3_aa: CASSPAGDEQFF
v_call: TRBV19; j_call: TRBJ1-1; d_call: -; clone_size: once; cdr3_nt: TGTGCCAGTAGTATGGCGCAAAATTGGGCCACTGAAGCTTTCTTT; cdr3_aa: CASSMAQNWATEAFF
v_call: TRBV5-1; j_call: TRBJ2-7; d_call: -; clone_size: few; cdr3_nt: TGCGCCAGCAGCTTGGACAGGGCTCTAAGCGAGCAGTACTTC; cdr3_aa: CASSLDRALSEQYF
v_call: TRBV5-6; j_call: TRBJ2-3; d_call: TRBD2; clone_size: -; cdr3_nt: TGTGCCAGCATCACTAGCGGGAGATCAGATACGCAGTATTTT; cdr3_aa: CASITSGRSDTQYF
v_call: TRBV7-3; j_call: TRBJ1-1; d_call: -; clone_size: -; cdr3_nt: TGTGCCAGCAGCTTAGGGCCTTCTAACACTGAAGCTTTCTTT; cdr3_aa: CASSLGPSNTEAFF
v_call: TRBV27; j_call: TRBJ2-3; d_call: -; clone_size: -; cdr3_nt: TGTGCCAGCAGTCCTCCCCCCACAGATACGCAGTATTTT; cdr3_aa: CASSPPPTDTQYF
v_call: TRBV2; j_call: TRBJ2-7; d_call: -; clone_size: -; cdr3_nt: TGTGCCAGCAGTGAAACCACCCGACTAGTCTACGAGCAGTACTTC; cdr3_aa: CASSETTRLVYEQYF
v_call: TRBV14; j_call: TRBJ2-2; d_call: -; clone_size: -; cdr3_nt: TGTGCCAGCAGCCAAGTAATTACCGGGGAGCTGTTTTTT; cdr3_aa: CASSQVITGELFF
v_call: TRBV5-1; j_call: TRBJ2-7; d_call: TRBD2; clone_size: -; cdr3_nt: TGCGCCAGCAGCTTGGCCGGGCTAGCGGTTGGGAACTACGAGCAGTGCTTC; cdr3_aa: CASSLAGLAVGNYEQCF
v_call: TRBV7-9; j_call: TRBJ2-7; d_call: TRBD1; clone_size: -; cdr3_nt: TGTGCCAGCAGCTTAGCGACAGGGAATTTGTTCCACGAGCAGTACTTC; cdr3_aa: CASSLATGNLFHEQYF
v_call: TRBV5-4; j_call: TRBJ2-3; d_call: TRBD2; clone_size: -; cdr3_nt: TGTGCCAGCAGCCTGAAGACTAGCGGAACCACAGATACGCAGTATTTT; cdr3_aa: CASSLKTSGTTDTQYF
v_call: TRBV6-1; j_call: TRBJ1-5; d_call: -; clone_size: -; cdr3_nt: TGTGCCAGCAAAACAGGGTATAGCAATCAGCCCCAGCATTTT; cdr3_aa: CASKTGYSNQPQHF
v_call: TRBV4-1; j_call: TRBJ2-5; d_call: TRBD2; clone_size: -; cdr3_nt: TGCGCCAGCAGCCGGGGACTAGCGGGAGCCCAAGTAGAGACCCAGTACTTC; cdr3_aa: CASSRGLAGAQVETQYF
v_call: TRBV23-1; j_call: TRBJ1-1; d_call: TRBD1; clone_size: -; cdr3_nt: TGCGCCAGCAGTCACCCTAGGACAGGGAGGATGAGCACTGAAGCTTTCTTT; cdr3_aa: CASSHPRTGRMSTEAFF
v_call: TRBV9; j_call: TRBJ2-2; d_call: TRBD2; clone_size: -; cdr3_nt: TGTGCCAGCAGCGTAGGTGGCGGGAGTTCCCCCGGGGAGCTGTTTTTT; cdr3_aa: CASSVGGGSSPGELFF
v_call: TRBV5-1; j_call: TRBJ2-7; d_call: TRBD1; clone_size: -; cdr3_nt: TGCGCCAGGTTTGGCAGGGGGCCCTACGAGCAGTACTTC; cdr3_aa: CARFGRGPYEQYF
v_call: TRBV7-8; j_call: TRBJ1-6; d_call: TRBD1; clone_size: -; cdr3_nt: TGTGCCAGCACCGGGACAGATAATTCACCCCTCCACTTT; cdr3_aa: CASTGTDNSPLHF
v_call: TRBV5-1; j_call: TRBJ2-7; d_call: TRBD2; clone_size: -; cdr3_nt: TGCGCCAGCAGCTTGACTAGCGGGAGTATTCGGTACGAGCAGTACTTC; cdr3_aa: CASSLTSGSIRYEQYF
v_call: TRBV6-5; j_call: TRBJ2-7; d_call: -; clone_size: -; cdr3_nt: TGTGCCAGTGCCCGGGACACCACCTACGAGCAGTACTTC; cdr3_aa: CASARDTTYEQYF
v_call: TRBV9; j_call: TRBJ1-3; d_call: -; clone_size: -; cdr3_nt: TGTGCCAGCAGCGTAGGGGACTACTCTGGAAACACCATATATTTT; cdr3_aa: CASSVGDYSGNTIYF
v_call: TRBV9; j_call: TRBJ2-5; d_call: TRBD2; clone_size: -; cdr3_nt: TGTGCCAGCAGCGTCACTAGCGGAAGAACAGAGACCCAGTACTTC; cdr3_aa: CASSVTSGRTETQYF
v_call: TRBV20-1; j_call: TRBJ2-7; d_call: TRBD1; clone_size: few; cdr3_nt: TGCAGTGCCCACAGGGGGCGCGAGCAGTACTTC; cdr3_aa: CSAHRGREQYF
v_call: TRBV5-1; j_call: TRBJ1-2; d_call: -; clone_size: few; cdr3_nt: TGCGCCAGCAGCTTTTCGGAGAACTATGGCTACACCTTC; cdr3_aa: CASSFSENYGYTF
v_call: TRBV7-3; j_call: TRBJ2-1; d_call: TRBD2; clone_size: -; cdr3_nt: TGTGCCAGCAGCTTAACGGTCAGCGGGAGTTACAATGAGCAGTTCTTC; cdr3_aa: CASSLTVSGSYNEQFF
v_call: TRBV27; j_call: TRBJ1-2; d_call: -; clone_size: -; cdr3_nt: TGTGCCAGCAGTTTACGGGGCAGGGGTGGTTATGGCTACACCTTC; cdr3_aa: CASSLRGRGGYGYTF
v_call: TRBV7-2; j_call: TRBJ1-5; d_call: TRBD1; clone_size: -; cdr3_nt: TGTGCCAGCAGCTTTACTAGGACAGGGGGAAATCAGCCCCAGCATTTT; cdr3_aa: CASSFTRTGGNQPQHF
v_call: TRBV5-1; j_call: TRBJ2-5; d_call: -; clone_size: -; cdr3_nt: TGCGCCAGCAGCTTGGCTACTAGCCGACAAGAGACCCAGTACTTC; cdr3_aa: CASSLATSRQETQYF
v_call: TRBV4-1; j_call: TRBJ2-7; d_call: -; clone_size: -; cdr3_nt: TGCGCCAGCAGCCAAGTTGGGCCTGGGTACGAGCAGTACTTC; cdr3_aa: CASSQVGPGYEQYF
v_call: TRBV5-8; j_call: TRBJ2-3; d_call: TRBD2; clone_size: few; cdr3_nt: TGTGCCAGCAGCCACGAAATTAGCGGGATGGTAGATACGCAGTATTTT; cdr3_aa: CASSHEISGMVDTQYF
v_call: TRBV6-6; j_call: TRBJ1-2; d_call: -; clone_size: -; cdr3_nt: TGTGCCAGCAGCCTGGGGAGGGCGGGTGGCTACACCTTC; cdr3_aa: CASSLGRAGGYTF
v_call: TRBV7-9; j_call: TRBJ2-5; d_call: TRBD2; clone_size: -; cdr3_nt: TGTGCCAGCAGCCCCACCGGGACTAGCTCGGAGACCCAGTACTTC; cdr3_aa: CASSPTGTSSETQYF
v_call: TRBV9; j_call: TRBJ2-7; d_call: TRBD2; clone_size: -; cdr3_nt: TGTGCCAGCAGCCCTAGACTCGGGGGGAGGTTTCTCGAGCAGTACTTC; cdr3_aa: CASSPRLGGRFLEQYF
v_call: TRBV15; j_call: TRBJ2-2; d_call: TRBD2; clone_size: -; cdr3_nt: TGTGCCACCAGCAGAGATTCTGGGACTAGCGGGAGGGCGAACACCGGGGAGCTGTTTTTT; cdr3_aa: CATSRDSGTSGRANTGELFF
v_call: TRBV9; j_call: TRBJ2-4; d_call: TRBD1; clone_size: -; cdr3_nt: TGTGCCAGCAGCGGACAGGGTACGTTGGGGAACATTCAGTACTTC; cdr3_aa: CASSGQGTLGNIQYF
v_call: TRBV7-6; j_call: TRBJ2-2; d_call: -; clone_size: -; cdr3_nt: TGTGCCAGCAGCCGTTCAGGGTTTGGTAACGGGGAGCTGTTTTTT; cdr3_aa: CASSRSGFGNGELFF
v_call: TRBV9; j_call: TRBJ2-2; d_call: TRBD2; clone_size: -; cdr3_nt: TGTGCCAGCAGCGTAGCGGGAGGGCAGACCGGGGAGCTGTTTTTT; cdr3_aa: CASSVAGGQTGELFF
v_call: TRBV18; j_call: TRBJ2-3; d_call: -; clone_size: -; cdr3_nt: TGTGCCAGCTCCCCTACCGGCACAGATACGCAGTATTTT; cdr3_aa: CASSPTGTDTQYF
v_call: TRBV19; j_call: TRBJ2-7; d_call: TRBD2; clone_size: -; cdr3_nt: TGTGCCAGTAGTACTCCCCCCGGGACTAGAAGCTACGAGCAGTACTTC; cdr3_aa: CASSTPPGTRSYEQYF
v_call: TRBV11-2; j_call: TRBJ1-3; d_call: -; clone_size: -; cdr3_nt: TGTGCCAGCACCATTACATTATCTGGAAACACCATATATTTT; cdr3_aa: CASTITLSGNTIYF
v_call: TRBV5-8; j_call: TRBJ1-5; d_call: -; clone_size: -; cdr3_nt: TGTGCCAGCAAAGGAGGGTATCAGCCCCAGCATTTT; cdr3_aa: CASKGGYQPQHF